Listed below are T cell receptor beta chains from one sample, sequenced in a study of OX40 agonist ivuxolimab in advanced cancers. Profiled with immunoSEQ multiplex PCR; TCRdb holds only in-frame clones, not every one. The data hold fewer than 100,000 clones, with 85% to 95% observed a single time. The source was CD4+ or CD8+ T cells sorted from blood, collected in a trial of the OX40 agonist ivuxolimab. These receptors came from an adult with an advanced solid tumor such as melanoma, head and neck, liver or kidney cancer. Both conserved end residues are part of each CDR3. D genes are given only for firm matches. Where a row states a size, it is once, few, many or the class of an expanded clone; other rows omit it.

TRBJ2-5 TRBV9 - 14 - TGTGCCAGCAGCGTAACGGGCTTCCAAGAGACCCAGTACTTC CASSVTGFQETQYF
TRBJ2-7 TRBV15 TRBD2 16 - TGTGCCACCAGCAGAACTGGGACTAGCGGGAGAGGAGAGCAGTACTTC CATSRTGTSGRGEQYF
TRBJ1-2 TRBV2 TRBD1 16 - TGTGCCAGCAGTGGGGACAGTCAGGGCTCTAACTATGGCTACACCTTC CASSGDSQGSNYGYTF
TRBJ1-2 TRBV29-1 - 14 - TGCAGCGTTGTGGGGACGACTTCCCCCTATGGCTACACCTTC CSVVGTTSPYGYTF
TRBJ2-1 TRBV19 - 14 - TGTGCCAGTAGTATTCGTAGGATGGGCTATGAGCAGTTCTTC CASSIRRMGYEQFF
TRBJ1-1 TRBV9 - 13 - TGTGCCAGCAGCGTAAACATGAACACTGAAGCTTTCTTT CASSVNMNTEAFF
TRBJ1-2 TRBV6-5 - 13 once TGTGCCAGCGGGGAGTGGGGGGGCGATGGCTACACCTTC CASGEWGGDGYTF
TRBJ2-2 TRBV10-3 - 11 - TGTGCCATCAGGGCTAGCAGGGAGCTGTTTTTT CAIRASRELFF
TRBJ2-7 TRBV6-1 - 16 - TGTGCCAGCAGTGAATTATGGGGTCTGAGCTCCTACGAGCAGTACTTC CASSELWGLSSYEQYF
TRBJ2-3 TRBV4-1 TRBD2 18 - TGCGCCAGCAGCACCCGTGGGACTAGCGGGGTAGGCACAGATACGCAGTATTTT CASSTRGTSGVGTDTQYF
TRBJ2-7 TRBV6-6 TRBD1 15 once TGTGCCAGCAGTTACTCGCCGGACAGGGGCTACGAGCAGTACTTC CASSYSPDRGYEQYF
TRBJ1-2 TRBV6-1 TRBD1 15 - TGTGCCAGCAGTGAAGTGCCAGGGGGTATCCGTGGCTACACCTTC CASSEVPGGIRGYTF
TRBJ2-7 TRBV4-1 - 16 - TGCGCCAGCAGCCAAGTTGAGACAGGCCTATCCTACGAGCAGTACTTC CASSQVETGLSYEQYF
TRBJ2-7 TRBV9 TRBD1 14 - TGTGCCAGCAGCGTAGGGACAGGATACTACGAGCAGTACTTC CASSVGTGYYEQYF
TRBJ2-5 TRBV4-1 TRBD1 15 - TGCGCCAGCAGCCAGTCAGGGGGCGCTTTGGAGACCCAGTACTTC CASSQSGGALETQYF
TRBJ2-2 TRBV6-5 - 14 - TGTGCCAGCACACAAGGCCGGGTCACCGGGGAGCTGTTTTTT CASTQGRVTGELFF
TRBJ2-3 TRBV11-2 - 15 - TGTGCCTCACCAAATCCGTACAGCAGAACAGATACGCAGTATTTT CASPNPYSRTDTQYF
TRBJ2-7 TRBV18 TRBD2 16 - TGTGCCAGCTCACCTGGACTAGCGGGGGAGACCTACGAGCAGTACTTC CASSPGLAGETYEQYF
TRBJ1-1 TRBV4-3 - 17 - TGCGCCAGCAGCCAAGACCCCGGACTGGGACTGAACACTGAAGCTTTCTTT CASSQDPGLGLNTEAFF
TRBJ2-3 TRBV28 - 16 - TGTGCCAGCAGTTTTGGGACTTCCCTCAACACAGATACGCAGTATTTT CASSFGTSLNTDTQYF
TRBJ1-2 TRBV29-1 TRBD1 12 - TGCAGCGTTCCGACAGGGAGCTATGGTTACACCTTC CSVPTGSYGYTF
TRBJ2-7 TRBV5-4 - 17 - TGTGCCAGCAGTTCTGGGGGAACGACTGCCGGTTCCTACGAGCAGTACTTC CASSSGGTTAGSYEQYF
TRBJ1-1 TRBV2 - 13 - TGTGCCAGCGGACTTTCAGGAAACACTGAAGCTTTCTTT CASGLSGNTEAFF
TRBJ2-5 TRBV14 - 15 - TGTGCCAGCAGCCAAGATGGGGGGAGGAGAGAGACCCAGTACTTC CASSQDGGRRETQYF